This T cell receptor beta chain was retrieved from a study of blood T cell repertoires in COVID-19. The table lists this clone with many counts. As processed by the authors: For nucleated cells, counts were estimated from reference gene primer amplification. The repertoire was sequenced with immunoSEQ multiplex PCR; TCRdb's copy has only in-frame clones and lacks some. V and J calls and clone size come straight from that table; D and trimming were deduced from the DNA. The repertoire holds about 130,000 clones, with about 86% as singletons. The clonotype originates from a man aged 40-49 years with acute COVID-19. Input material: PBMCs or T cells enriched from blood (not recorded which).

CDR3 coding DNA: TGTGCCAGCAGCGGCTGGGATACGCAGTATTTT. Its protein is CASSGWDTQYF. V usage is TRBV5-4 and J usage is TRBJ2-3; D ambiguous. From germline, CDR1 is SGHNT and CDR2 YYREEE (reference sequence). Deletions cut 4 bases from V and 6 bases from J, with 6 bases between. The CDR3 is 11 residues long.